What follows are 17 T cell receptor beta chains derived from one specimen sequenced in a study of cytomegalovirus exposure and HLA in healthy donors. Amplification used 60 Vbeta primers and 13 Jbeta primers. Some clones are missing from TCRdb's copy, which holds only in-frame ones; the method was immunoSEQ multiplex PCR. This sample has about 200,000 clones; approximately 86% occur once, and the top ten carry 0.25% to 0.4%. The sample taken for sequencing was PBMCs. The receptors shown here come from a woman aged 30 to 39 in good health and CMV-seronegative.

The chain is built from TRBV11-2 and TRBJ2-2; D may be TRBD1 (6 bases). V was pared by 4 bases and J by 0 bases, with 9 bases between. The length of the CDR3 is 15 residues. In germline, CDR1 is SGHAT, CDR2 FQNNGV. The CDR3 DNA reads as TGTGCCAGCAGCTGGGACAAGACGAACACCGGGGAGCTGTTTTTT. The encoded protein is CASSWDKTNTGELFF.

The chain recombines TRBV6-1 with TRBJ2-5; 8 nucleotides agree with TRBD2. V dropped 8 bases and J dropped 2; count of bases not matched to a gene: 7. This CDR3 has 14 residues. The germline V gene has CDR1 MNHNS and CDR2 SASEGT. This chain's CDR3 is CASSWLAGQETQYF. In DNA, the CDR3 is TGTGCCAGCTCCTGGCTAGCGGGTCAAGAGACCCAGTACTTC.

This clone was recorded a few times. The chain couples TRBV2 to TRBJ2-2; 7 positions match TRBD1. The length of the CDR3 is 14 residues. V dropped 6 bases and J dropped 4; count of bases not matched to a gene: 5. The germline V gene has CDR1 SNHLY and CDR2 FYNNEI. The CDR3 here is CASSLTGITGELFF. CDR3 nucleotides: TGTGCCAGCAGCTTGACAGGGATCACCGGGGAGCTGTTTTTT.

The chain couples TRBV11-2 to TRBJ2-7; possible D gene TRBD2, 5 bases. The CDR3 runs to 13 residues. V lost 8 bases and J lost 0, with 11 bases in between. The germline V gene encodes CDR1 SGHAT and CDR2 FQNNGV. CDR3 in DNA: TGTGCCAGCCGCCCGGGGAGCTCCTACGAGCAGTACTTC. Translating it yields CASRPGSSYEQYF.

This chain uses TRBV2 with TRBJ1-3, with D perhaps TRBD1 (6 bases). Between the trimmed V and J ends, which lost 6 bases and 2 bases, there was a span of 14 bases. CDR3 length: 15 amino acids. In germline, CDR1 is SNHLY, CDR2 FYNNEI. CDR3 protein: CASRTTTGPGNTIYF. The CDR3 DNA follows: TGTGCCAGCAGGACGACCACAGGGCCTGGAAACACCATATATTTT.

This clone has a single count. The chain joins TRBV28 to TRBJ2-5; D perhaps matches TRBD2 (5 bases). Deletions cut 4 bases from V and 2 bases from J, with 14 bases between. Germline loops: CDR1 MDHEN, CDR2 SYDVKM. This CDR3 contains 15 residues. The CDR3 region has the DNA TGTGCCAGCAGTTCCACCATACTAGTGCAAGAGACCCAGTACTTC. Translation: CASSSTILVQETQYF.

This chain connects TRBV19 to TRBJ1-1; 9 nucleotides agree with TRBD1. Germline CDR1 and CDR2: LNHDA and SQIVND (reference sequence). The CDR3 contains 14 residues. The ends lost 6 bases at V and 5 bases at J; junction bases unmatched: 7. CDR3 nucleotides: TGTGCCAGTAGCCCGGGACAGGGCTGGACTGAAGCTTTCTTT. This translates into CASSPGQGWTEAFF. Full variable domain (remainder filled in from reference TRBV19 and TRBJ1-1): DGGITQSPKYLFRKEGQNVTLSCEQNLNHDAMYWYRQDPGQGLRLIYYSQIVNDFQKGDIAEGYSVSREKKESFPLTVTSAQKNPTAFYLCASSPGQGWTEAFFGQGTRLTVV.

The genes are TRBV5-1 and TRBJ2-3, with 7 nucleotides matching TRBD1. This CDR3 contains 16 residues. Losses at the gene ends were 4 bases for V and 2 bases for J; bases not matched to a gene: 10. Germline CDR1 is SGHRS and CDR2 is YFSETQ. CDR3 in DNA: TGCGCCAGCAGCCAAGCCGGGACAGAGCTCACAGATACGCAGTATTTT. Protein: CASSQAGTELTDTQYF.

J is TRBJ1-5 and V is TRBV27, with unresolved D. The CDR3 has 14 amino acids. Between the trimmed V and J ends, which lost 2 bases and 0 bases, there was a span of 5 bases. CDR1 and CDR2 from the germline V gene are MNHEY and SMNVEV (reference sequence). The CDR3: CASSLGSSNQPQHF. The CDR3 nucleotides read TGTGCCAGCAGTTTAGGGAGTAGCAATCAGCCCCAGCATTTT.

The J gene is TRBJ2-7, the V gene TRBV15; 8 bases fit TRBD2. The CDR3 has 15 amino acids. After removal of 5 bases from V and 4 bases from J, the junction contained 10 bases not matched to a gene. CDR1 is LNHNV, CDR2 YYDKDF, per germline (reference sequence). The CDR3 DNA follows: TGTGCCACCAGCCCCCCGGGACTAGGTGGGTACGAGCAGTACTTC. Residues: CATSPPGLGGYEQYF.

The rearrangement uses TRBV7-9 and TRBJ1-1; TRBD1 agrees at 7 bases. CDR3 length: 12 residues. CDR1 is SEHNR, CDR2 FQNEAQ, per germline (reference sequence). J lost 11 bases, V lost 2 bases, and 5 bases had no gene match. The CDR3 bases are TGTGCCAGCAGCTTATTGCTCAGGGGGGCTTTCTTT. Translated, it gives CASSLLLRGAFF. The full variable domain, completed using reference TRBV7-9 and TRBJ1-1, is DTGVSQNPRHKITKRGQNVTFRCDPISEHNRLYWYRQTLGQGPEFLTYFQNEAQLEKSRLLSDRFSAERPKGSFSTLEIQRTEQGDSAMYLCASSLLLRGAFFGQGTRLTVV.

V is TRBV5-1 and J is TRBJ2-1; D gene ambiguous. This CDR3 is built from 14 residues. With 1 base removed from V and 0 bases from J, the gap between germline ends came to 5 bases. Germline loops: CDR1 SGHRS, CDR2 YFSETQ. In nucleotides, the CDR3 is TGCGCCAGCAGCTTGCGACTCTCCTACAATGAGCAGTTCTTC. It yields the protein CASSLRLSYNEQFF.

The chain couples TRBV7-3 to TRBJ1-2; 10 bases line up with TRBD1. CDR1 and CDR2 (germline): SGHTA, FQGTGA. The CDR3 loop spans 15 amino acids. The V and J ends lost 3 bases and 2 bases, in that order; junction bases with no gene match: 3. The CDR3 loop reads CASSLTGQGNYGYTF. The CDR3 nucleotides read TGTGCCAGCAGCTTGACGGGACAGGGGAACTATGGCTACACCTTC.

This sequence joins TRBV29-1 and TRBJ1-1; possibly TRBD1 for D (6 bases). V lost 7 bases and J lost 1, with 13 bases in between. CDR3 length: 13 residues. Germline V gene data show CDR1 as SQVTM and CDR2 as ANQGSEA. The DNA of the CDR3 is TGCAGCGCCACGACAGGACGGAACACTGAAGCTTTCTTT. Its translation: CSATTGRNTEAFF.

CDR3 amino acids: CARSLGGSGLAAKPPYNEQFF. The CDR3 nucleotides are TGTGCCAGAAGCTTAGGGGGTAGTGGGCTCGCGGCGAAACCCCCCTACAATGAGCAGTTCTTC. The rearrangement uses TRBV5-3 and TRBJ2-1, with a tentative D call TRBD1 (6 bases). TRBV5-3 is placed among ORFs of uncertain function. Trimming stripped 2 bases from V and 2 bases from J, with 29 bases between. CDR3 length: 21 residues.

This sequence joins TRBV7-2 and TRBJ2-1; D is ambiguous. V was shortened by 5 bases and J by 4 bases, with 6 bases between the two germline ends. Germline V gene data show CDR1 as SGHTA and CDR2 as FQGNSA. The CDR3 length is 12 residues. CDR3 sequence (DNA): TGTGCCAGCAGCCCTAGATACAATGAGCAGTTCTTC. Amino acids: CASSPRYNEQFF.

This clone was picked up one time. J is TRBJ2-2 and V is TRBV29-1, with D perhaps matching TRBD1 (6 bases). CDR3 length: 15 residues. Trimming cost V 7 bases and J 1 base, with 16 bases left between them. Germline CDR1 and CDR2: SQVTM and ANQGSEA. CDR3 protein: CSARPRGENTGELFF. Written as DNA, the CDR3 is TGCAGCGCCCGTCCCAGGGGAGAGAACACCGGGGAGCTGTTTTTT.